The present T cell receptor beta chain was sequenced within a study of TIL therapy for anti-PD-1-resistant metastatic lung cancer. As for the study in general: Most patients had lung adenocarcinoma; a handful of tumors were EGFR-mutant, two ALK-rearranged; half smoked currently or formerly.

This clone has only a few counts. Antigen: not known. Study results and limitations: The cohort had more treatment-naive, never-smoker and oncogene-addicted patients than typical. After infusion, TIL clonotypes partly replaced peripheral T cells and declined over months.

The libraries were made with immunoSEQ v3. Profiled with immunoSEQ multiplex PCR; TCRdb holds only in-frame clones, not every one. The table has about 50,000 clones, around 79% seen once; the top ten hold about 4.8%. Germline V lookup: CDR1 MGHDK, CDR2 SYGVNS. This CDR3 has 12 residues. Germline trimming cut 4 bases from V and 10 bases from J; bases unmatched to any gene: 3. Time point described: pre-treatment sample, taken before nivolumab and TIL therapy. The sample was blood, taken at baseline. The origin of this receptor is a woman aged 30 to 85 with non-small cell lung cancer. V gene TRBV25-1 combines with J gene TRBJ1-4; 7 nucleotides agree with TRBD1. The CDR3 nucleotides are TGTGCCAGCAGTGGACAGGGTGGAAAACTGTTTTTT. As protein: CASSGQGGKLFF.